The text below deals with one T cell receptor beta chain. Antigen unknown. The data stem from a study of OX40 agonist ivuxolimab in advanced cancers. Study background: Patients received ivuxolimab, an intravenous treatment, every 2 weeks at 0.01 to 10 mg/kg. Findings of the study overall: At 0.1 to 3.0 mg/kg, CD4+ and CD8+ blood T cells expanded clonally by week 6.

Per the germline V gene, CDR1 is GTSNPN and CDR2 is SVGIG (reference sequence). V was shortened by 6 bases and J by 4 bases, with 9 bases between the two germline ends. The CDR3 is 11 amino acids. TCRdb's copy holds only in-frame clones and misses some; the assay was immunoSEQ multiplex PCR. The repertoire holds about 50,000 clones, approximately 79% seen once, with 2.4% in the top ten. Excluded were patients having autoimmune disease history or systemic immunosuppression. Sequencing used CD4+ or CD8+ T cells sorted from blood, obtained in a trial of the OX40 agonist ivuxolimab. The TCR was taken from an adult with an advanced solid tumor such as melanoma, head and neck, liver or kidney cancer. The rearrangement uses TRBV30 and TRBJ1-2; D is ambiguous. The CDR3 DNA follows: TGTGCCTGCGCAGAGTCCTATGGCTACACCTTC. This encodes CACAESYGYTF.